These 20 T cell receptor beta chains were sequenced from one sample in a study of response to subunit inactivated influenza vaccine. MiXCR, applied by TCRdb to the RT-PCR reads, yields one record per CDR3 protein. The sample lists about 520,000 distinct CDR3 sequences, approximately 7.8% occurring once. Sequenced here: PBMCs from blood, sampled 23 months after vaccination. The receptor source for this set is a man aged 45-69 years who received an inactivated influenza vaccine.

The chain recombines TRBV4-3 with TRBJ2-3; D ambiguous. V was shortened by 2 bases and J by 4 bases, with 13 bases between the two germline ends. The germline gives CDR1 LGHNA, CDR2 YSLEER. The CDR3 is 15 amino acids. CDR3 in amino acids: CASSQRPSSPDTQYF. Written as DNA, the CDR3 is TGCGCCAGCAGCCAACGCCCTAGTTCCCCAGATACGCAGTATTTT.

The V gene is TRBV11-2, the J gene TRBJ1-1, with 7 bases lining up with TRBD1. Germline V gene lookup returns CDR1 SGHAT and CDR2 FQNNGV. This CDR3 is 15 amino acids long. The J segment lost 6 bases and the V segment lost 5 bases, leaving 12 bases of the junction unmatched. This chain's CDR3 is CASSPQQGTTSEAFF. CDR3 DNA sequence: TGTGCCAGCAGCCCTCAACAGGGGACTACGTCTGAAGCTTTCTTT.

J is TRBJ2-3 and V is TRBV6-2 or TRBV6-3; 8 nucleotides match TRBD2. Germline values: CDR1 MNHEY, CDR2 SVGEGT. The CDR3 is made up of 18 amino acids. The J segment lost 5 bases and the V segment lost 3 bases, leaving 16 bases of the junction unmatched. The CDR3 sequence is CASSYAQNTGGLGDTQYF. CDR3 sequence (DNA): TGTGCCAGCAGTTATGCACAAAATACGGGGGGGCTGGGAGATACGCAGTATTTT.

This clonotype was picked up a small number of times. This chain connects TRBV12-3 or TRBV12-4 to TRBJ2-3, with TRBD2 as a possible D gene (6 bases). The CDR3 has 15 residues. Trimming removed 3 bases from V and 2 bases from J, with 12 bases in between. The CDR3 sequence is CASSLGGTDTDTQYF. In DNA, the CDR3 is TGTGCCAGCAGTTTGGGGGGAACAGACACAGATACGCAGTATTTT.

This clonotype came up a few times. This chain connects TRBV7-9 to TRBJ2-3; 9 nucleotides line up with TRBD1. CDR1 is SEHNR and CDR2 is FQNEAQ in the germline V gene (reference sequence). The CDR3 runs to 16 residues. The V gene end was trimmed by 2 bases and the J gene end by 2 bases; junction bases not matched to a gene: 5. The CDR3: CASSLPGTGYTDTQYF. The CDR3, as DNA: TGTGCCAGCAGCTTACCCGGGACAGGGTACACAGATACGCAGTATTTT.

The V call is TRBV9, the J call TRBJ2-5; no clear D gene. The CDR3 loop spans 13 amino acids. Germline V gene data show CDR1 as SGDLS and CDR2 as YYNGEE. V was clipped by 4 bases and J by 1 base, with 8 bases between them. The CDR3, as DNA: TGTGCCAGCAGCAAACGGGTCCAAGAGACCCAGTACTTC. It yields the protein CASSKRVQETQYF.

V gene TRBV28 combines with J gene TRBJ2-7; the match to TRBD2 covers 11 bases. Trimming took 2 bases from V and 2 from J; bases not matched to a gene: 8. CDR1 and CDR2 from the germline V gene are MDHEN and SYDVKM. The CDR3 is 17 amino acids. CDR3 DNA sequence: TGTGCCAGCAGTTTAACTAGCGGGAGATCCTCTACCTACGAGCAGTACTTC. This sequence encodes CASSLTSGRSSTYEQYF. Using reference TRBV28 and TRBJ2-7 for the parts outside the CDR3, the full variable domain is DVKVTQSSRYLVKRTGEKVFLECVQDMDHENMFWYRQDPGLGLRLIYFSYDVKMKEKGDIPEGYSVSREKKERFSLILESASTNQTSMYLCASSLTSGRSSTYEQYFGPGTRLTVT.

This clonotype was counted ten times or more. The chain has TRBV12-3 or TRBV12-4 and TRBJ2-1, with 10 bases that match TRBD2. This CDR3 has 15 amino acids. The V segment lost 7 bases and the J segment 7 bases; nucleotides outside the gene matches: 10. The CDR3: CASTVAGGVQNEQFF. The CDR3 DNA is TGTGCCAGCACCGTAGCGGGGGGCGTCCAAAATGAGCAGTTCTTC.

J is TRBJ2-3 and V is TRBV27; 9 bases are a match to TRBD2. Germline-derived CDR1 and CDR2 are MNHEY and SMNVEV (reference sequence). This CDR3 is built from 14 residues. The V and J ends lost 5 bases and 7 bases, in that order; junction bases with no gene match: 7. CDR3: CASSLTSGYNTQYF. The CDR3 nucleotides read TGTGCCAGCAGTCTGACTAGCGGATACAATACGCAGTATTTT.

The table lists this clonotype with many counts. The CDR3 sequence is CASRRNRGETEAFF. As DNA, the CDR3 is TGTGCCAGCAGGCGAAACAGGGGAGAAACTGAAGCTTTCTTT. The rearrangement uses TRBV7-2 and TRBJ1-1; TRBD1 agrees at 7 bases. CDR1 and CDR2 (germline): SGHTA, FQGNSA. The CDR3 consists of 14 residues. The J segment lost 5 bases and the V segment lost 6 bases, leaving 9 bases of the junction unmatched.

The rearrangement joins TRBV7-2 to TRBJ2-2; no clear D. The CDR3 is made up of 14 amino acids. The germline V gene encodes CDR1 SGHTA and CDR2 FQGNSA. V was clipped by 6 bases and J by 7 bases, with 15 bases between them. The CDR3 region has the DNA TGTGCCAGCAGACCCCAGGCCAGTGGCGGGGAGCTGTTTTTT. Encoded protein: CASRPQASGGELFF.

The chain recombines TRBV11-2 with TRBJ2-7, with 8 positions matching TRBD2. The CDR3 extends over 15 amino acids. CDR1 is SGHAT and CDR2 is FQNNGV in the germline V gene. Trimming took 7 bases from V and 2 from J; bases not matched to a gene: 10. The CDR3 DNA sequence: TGTGCCAGCACAGAGTATAGCGGGACGCCCTACGAGCAGTACTTC. Translated: CASTEYSGTPYEQYF.

This clonotype occurred many times. J is TRBJ1-3 and V is TRBV4-3; D gene unclear. CDR1 and CDR2 from the germline V gene are LGHNA and YSLEER. This CDR3 has 17 amino acids. The V gene lost 0 bases and the J gene lost 3 bases, with 15 bases spanning the gap. The CDR3 region is CASSQDLGGTLGNTIYF. The CDR3 region has the DNA TGCGCCAGCAGCCAAGATTTAGGCGGAACGCTTGGAAACACCATATATTTT.

This clonotype was recorded once. V and J are TRBV20-1 and TRBJ1-2, with TRBD1 as a possible D gene (6 bases). The CDR3 has 14 amino acids. Between the trimmed V and J ends, which lost 2 bases and 1 base, there was a span of 11 bases. Germline CDR1 reads DFQATT; CDR2 reads SNEGSKA (reference sequence). CDR3 sequence: CSARTGTHNYGYTF. In nucleotides, the CDR3 is TGCAGTGCTAGAACCGGGACACATAACTATGGCTACACCTTC.

This clonotype was observed a handful of times. The chain is built from TRBV6-5 and TRBJ2-1, with D perhaps TRBD1 (6 bases). This CDR3 contains 15 residues. The germline V gene has CDR1 MNHEY and CDR2 SVGAGI. The V and J ends lost 2 bases and 6 bases respectively, with 14 bases between them. DNA of the CDR3: TGTGCCAGCAGTTACCGTGGGGGCGTCAGCAATGAGCAGTTCTTC. It yields the protein CASSYRGGVSNEQFF.

CDR3 residues: CATSDRGQGTETQYF. The CDR3 DNA sequence: TGTGCCACCAGTGACCGGGGACAGGGGACAGAGACCCAGTACTTC. The rearrangement uses TRBV24-1 and TRBJ2-5; 10 bases line up with TRBD1. Germline CDR1 reads KGHDR; CDR2 reads SFDVKD. J was trimmed by 4 bases and V by 4 bases; bases with no gene match: 5. The CDR3 runs 15 residues.

This clonotype was observed a handful of times. This chain connects TRBV3-1 to TRBJ2-7, with D unresolved. The V end was cut by 0 bases, the J end by 5 bases, with 8 bases between. The V gene's germline CDR1 is LGHDT and CDR2 YNNKEL (reference sequence). This CDR3 contains 13 residues. The CDR3 spells CASSQESPHEQYF. The CDR3 nucleotides read TGTGCCAGCAGCCAAGAATCCCCCCACGAGCAGTACTTC.

The chain joins TRBV6-1 to TRBJ2-3; D unclear. CDR1 and CDR2 (germline): MNHNS, SASEGT. Trimming left V 4 bases short and J 5 bases short, with 13 bases between. The CDR3 consists of 14 residues. The CDR3 coding sequence is TGTGCCAGCAGTGCAATTACTGGATTAGATACGCAGTATTTT. It encodes CASSAITGLDTQYF.

This clonotype was counted a few times. The chain carries TRBV18 and TRBJ2-5; 11 bases fit TRBD2. Germline V CDR1 and CDR2: KGHSH, LQKENI. Trimming cost V 5 bases and J 4 bases; bases outside gene matches: 9. This CDR3 is built from 16 residues. The chain's CDR3 is CASSALLAGGGETQYF. CDR3 nucleotides: TGTGCCAGCTCAGCCCTTCTAGCGGGAGGAGGAGAGACCCAGTACTTC.

V and J are TRBV7-2 and TRBJ1-2, with D maybe TRBD1 (6 bases). CDR1 and CDR2 (germline): SGHTA, FQGNSA. The germline V and J ends were trimmed by 1 base and 1 base, with 16 bases remaining between them. The CDR3 length is 17 residues. This chain's CDR3 is CASSLGGGIAFNYGYTF. For the CDR3, the DNA is TGTGCCAGCAGCTTAGGAGGGGGGATAGCCTTTAACTATGGCTACACCTTC. Together with reference TRBV7-2 and TRBJ1-2, the CDR3 gives the full variable domain: GAGVSQSPSNKVTEKGKDVELRCDPISGHTALYWYRQSLGQGLEFLIYFQGNSAPDKSGLPSDRFSAERTGGSVSTLTIQRTQQEDSAVYLCASSLGGGIAFNYGYTFGSGTRLTVV.